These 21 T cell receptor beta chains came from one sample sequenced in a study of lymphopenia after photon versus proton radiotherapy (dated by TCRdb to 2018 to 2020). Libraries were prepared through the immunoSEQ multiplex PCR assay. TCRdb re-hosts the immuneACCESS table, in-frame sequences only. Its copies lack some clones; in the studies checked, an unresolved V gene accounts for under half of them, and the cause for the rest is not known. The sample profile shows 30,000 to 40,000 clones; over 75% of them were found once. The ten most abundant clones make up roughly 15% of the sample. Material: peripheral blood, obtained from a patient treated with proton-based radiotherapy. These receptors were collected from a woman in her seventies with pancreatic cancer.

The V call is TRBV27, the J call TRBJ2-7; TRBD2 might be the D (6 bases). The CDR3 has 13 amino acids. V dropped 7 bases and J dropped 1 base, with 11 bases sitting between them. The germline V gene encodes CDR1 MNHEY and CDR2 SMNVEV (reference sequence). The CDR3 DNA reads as TGTGCCAGCATCGGGACTTCTTCCTACGAGCAGTACTTC. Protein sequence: CASIGTSSYEQYF.

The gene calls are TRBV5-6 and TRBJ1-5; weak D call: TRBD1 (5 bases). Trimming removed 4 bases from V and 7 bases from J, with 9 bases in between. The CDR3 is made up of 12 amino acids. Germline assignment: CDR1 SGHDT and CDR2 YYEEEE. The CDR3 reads CASSGTGQPQHF. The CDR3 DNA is TGTGCCAGCAGCGGGACGGGGCAGCCCCAGCATTTT.

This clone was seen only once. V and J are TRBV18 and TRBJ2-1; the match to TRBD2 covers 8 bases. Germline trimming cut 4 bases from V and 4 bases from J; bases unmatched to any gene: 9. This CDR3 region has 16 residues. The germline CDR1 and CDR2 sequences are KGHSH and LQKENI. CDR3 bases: TGTGCCAGCTCACTGTCGTCGGGGGGGGAATACAATGAGCAGTTCTTC. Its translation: CASSLSSGGEYNEQFF. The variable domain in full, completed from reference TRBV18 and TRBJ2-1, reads NAGVMQNPRHLVRRRGQEARLRCSPMKGHSHVYWYRQLPEEGLKFMVYLQKENIIDESGMPKERFSAEFPKEGPSILRIQQVVRGDSAAYFCASSLSSGGEYNEQFFGPGTRLTVL.

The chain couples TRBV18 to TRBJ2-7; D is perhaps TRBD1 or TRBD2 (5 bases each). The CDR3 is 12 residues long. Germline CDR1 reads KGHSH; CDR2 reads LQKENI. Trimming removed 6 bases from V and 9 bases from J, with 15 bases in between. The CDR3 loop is CASSPDLGGQYF. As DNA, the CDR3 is TGTGCCAGCTCGCCCGACCTTGGGGGGCAGTACTTC.

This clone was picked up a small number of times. The CDR3: CASSIETGYGYTF. CDR3 in DNA: TGTGCCAGTAGTATAGAGACCGGCTATGGCTACACCTTC. The chain uses TRBV19 and TRBJ1-2; D is ambiguous. V was cut by 0 bases and J by 4 bases, with 6 bases left in between. The CDR3 totals 13 residues. The germline gives CDR1 LNHDA, CDR2 SQIVND (reference sequence).

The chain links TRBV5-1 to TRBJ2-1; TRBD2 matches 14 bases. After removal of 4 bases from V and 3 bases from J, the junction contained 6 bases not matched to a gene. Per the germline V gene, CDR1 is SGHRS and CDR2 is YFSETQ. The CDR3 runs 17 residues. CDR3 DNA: TGCGCCAGCAGCCCTGGGACTAGCGGGGGTCTCTACAATGAGCAGTTCTTC. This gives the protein CASSPGTSGGLYNEQFF.

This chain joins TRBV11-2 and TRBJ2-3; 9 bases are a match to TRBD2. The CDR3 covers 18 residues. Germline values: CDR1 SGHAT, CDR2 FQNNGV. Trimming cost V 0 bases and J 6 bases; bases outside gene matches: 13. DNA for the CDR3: TGTGCCAGCAGCTTAGAGGACCTGAGCGGGAGGAGGGTGGATACGCAGTATTTT. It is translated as CASSLEDLSGRRVDTQYF.

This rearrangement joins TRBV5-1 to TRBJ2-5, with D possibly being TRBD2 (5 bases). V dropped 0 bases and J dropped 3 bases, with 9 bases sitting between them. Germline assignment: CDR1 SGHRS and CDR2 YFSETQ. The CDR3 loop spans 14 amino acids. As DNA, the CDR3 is TGCGCCAGCAGCTTGGAAGGAGCGGAAGAGACCCAGTACTTC. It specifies CASSLEGAEETQYF.

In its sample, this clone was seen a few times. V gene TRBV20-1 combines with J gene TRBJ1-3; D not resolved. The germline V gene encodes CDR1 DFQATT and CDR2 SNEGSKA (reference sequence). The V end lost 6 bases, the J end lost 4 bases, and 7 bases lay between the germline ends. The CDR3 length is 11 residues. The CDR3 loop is CSAPLGNTIYF. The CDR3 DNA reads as TGCAGTGCGCCTCTGGGAAACACCATATATTTT.

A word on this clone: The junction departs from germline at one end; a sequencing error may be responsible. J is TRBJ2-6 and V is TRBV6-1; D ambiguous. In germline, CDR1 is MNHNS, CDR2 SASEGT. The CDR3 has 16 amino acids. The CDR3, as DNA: TGTGCCAGCAGTGAAGTAGCTGGGTCTGCGGCCAACGTCCTGACTTTC. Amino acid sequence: CASSEVAGSAANVLTF.

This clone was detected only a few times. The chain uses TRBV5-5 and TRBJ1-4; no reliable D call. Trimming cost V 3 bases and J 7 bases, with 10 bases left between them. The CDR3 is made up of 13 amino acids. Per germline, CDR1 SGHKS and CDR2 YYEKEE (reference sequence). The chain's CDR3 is CASSSEGSEKLFF. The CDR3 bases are TGTGCCAGCAGCTCGGAGGGTTCTGAAAAACTGTTTTTT.

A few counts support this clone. The CDR3, as DNA: TGTGCCAGCAGCGTAACAGGGCAGAGCAATCAGCCCCAGCATTTT. It is translated as CASSVTGQSNQPQHF. The chain uses TRBV9 and TRBJ1-5; a possible D gene is TRBD1 (6 bases). Germline values: CDR1 SGDLS, CDR2 YYNGEE. V dropped 1 base and J dropped 1 base, with 9 bases sitting between them. The CDR3 loop spans 15 amino acids.

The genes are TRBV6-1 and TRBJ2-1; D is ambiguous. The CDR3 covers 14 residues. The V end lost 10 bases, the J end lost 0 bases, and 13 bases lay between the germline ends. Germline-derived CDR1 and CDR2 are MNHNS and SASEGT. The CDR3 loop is CATSLRFSYNEQFF. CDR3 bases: TGTGCCACTTCCTTGAGGTTCTCCTACAATGAGCAGTTCTTC.

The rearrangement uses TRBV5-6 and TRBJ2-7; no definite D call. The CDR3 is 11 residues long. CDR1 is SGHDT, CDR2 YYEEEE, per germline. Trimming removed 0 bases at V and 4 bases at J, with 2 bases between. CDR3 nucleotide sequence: TGTGCCAGCAGCTTGGATTACGAGCAGTACTTC. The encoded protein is CASSLDYEQYF.

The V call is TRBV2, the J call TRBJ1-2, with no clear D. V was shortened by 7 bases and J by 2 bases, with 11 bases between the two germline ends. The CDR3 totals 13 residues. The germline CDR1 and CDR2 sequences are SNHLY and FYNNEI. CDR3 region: CASKGTQNYGYTF. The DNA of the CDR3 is TGTGCCAGCAAGGGCACCCAAAACTATGGCTACACCTTC.

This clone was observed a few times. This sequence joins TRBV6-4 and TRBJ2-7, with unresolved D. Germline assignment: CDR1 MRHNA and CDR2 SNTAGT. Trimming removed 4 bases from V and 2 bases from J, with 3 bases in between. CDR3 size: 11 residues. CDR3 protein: CASSGTYEQYF. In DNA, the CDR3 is TGTGCCAGCAGTGGGACCTACGAGCAGTACTTC.

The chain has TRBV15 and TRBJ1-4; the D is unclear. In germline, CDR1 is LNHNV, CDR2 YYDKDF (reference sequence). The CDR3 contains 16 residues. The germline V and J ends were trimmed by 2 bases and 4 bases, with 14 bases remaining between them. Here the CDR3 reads CATSRPWEGSNEKLFF. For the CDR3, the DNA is TGTGCCACCAGCAGACCCTGGGAGGGCAGTAATGAAAAACTGTTTTTT.

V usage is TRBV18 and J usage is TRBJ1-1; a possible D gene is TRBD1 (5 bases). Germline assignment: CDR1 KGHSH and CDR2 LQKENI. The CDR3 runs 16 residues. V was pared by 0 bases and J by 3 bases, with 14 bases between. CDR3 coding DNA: TGTGCCAGCTCACCACCGAAGGCAGGGACCTACACTGAAGCTTTCTTT. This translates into CASSPPKAGTYTEAFF. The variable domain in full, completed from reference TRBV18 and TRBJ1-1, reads NAGVMQNPRHLVRRRGQEARLRCSPMKGHSHVYWYRQLPEEGLKFMVYLQKENIIDESGMPKERFSAEFPKEGPSILRIQQVVRGDSAAYFCASSPPKAGTYTEAFFGQGTRLTVV.

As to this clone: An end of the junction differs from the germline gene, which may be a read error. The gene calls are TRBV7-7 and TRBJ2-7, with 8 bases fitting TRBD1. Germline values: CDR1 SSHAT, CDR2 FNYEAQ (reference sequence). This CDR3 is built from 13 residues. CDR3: CASSLAQGGWQYF. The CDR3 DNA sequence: TGTGCTAGCAGCTTAGCACAGGGGGGTTGGCAGTACTTC.

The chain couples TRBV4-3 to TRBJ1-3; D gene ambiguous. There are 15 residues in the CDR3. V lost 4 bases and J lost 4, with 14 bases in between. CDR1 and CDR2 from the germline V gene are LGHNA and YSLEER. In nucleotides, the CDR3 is TGCGCCAGCAGCCTCTTCCCCGGGAAAGGAAACACCATATATTTT. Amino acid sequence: CASSLFPGKGNTIYF.

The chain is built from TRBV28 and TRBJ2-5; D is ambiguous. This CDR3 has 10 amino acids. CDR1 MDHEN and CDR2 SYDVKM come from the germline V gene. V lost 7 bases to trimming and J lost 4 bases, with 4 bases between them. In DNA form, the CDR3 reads TGTGCCAGCAAAGGAGAGACCCAGTACTTC. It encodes CASKGETQYF.